This entry lists 13 T cell receptor beta chains sequenced from one sample in a study of blood T cells in healthy people across ages. A second PCR of 7 to 11 cycles used a sample-barcoded 5' primer and a J-beta primer mix. TCRdb re-called the 5' RACE reads through MiXCR, storing one row per CDR3 protein. Of about 690,000 distinct CDR3 sequences in the sample, 40% to 50% were seen once. The sequenced sample consisted of blood. Every receptor here comes from an elderly man in good health.

This clonotype was found a few times. V usage is TRBV4-2 and J usage is TRBJ2-1; D remains ambiguous. The CDR3 runs 14 residues. Deletions cut 4 bases from V and 5 bases from J, with 12 bases between. Germline V CDR1 and CDR2: LGHNA, YNFKEQ. The CDR3 nucleotides are TGTGCCAGCAGCCGCCCGGGCCCCAACAATGAGCAGTTCTTC. Residues: CASSRPGPNNEQFF.

The genes are TRBV20-1 and TRBJ2-7; D perhaps matches TRBD1 (5 bases). The germline V gene has CDR1 DFQATT and CDR2 SNEGSKA (reference sequence). This CDR3 contains 15 residues. V shed 0 bases and J shed 1 base, with 13 bases lying between them. The CDR3 loop is CSARDTSGPSYEQYF. As DNA, the CDR3 is TGCAGTGCTAGAGATACGTCAGGGCCATCCTACGAGCAGTACTTC.

Many counts were recorded for this clonotype. The chain uses TRBV4-1 and TRBJ2-4; D may match TRBD1 or TRBD2 (6 bases each). The CDR3 is made up of 16 amino acids. Germline CDR1 reads MGHRA; CDR2 reads YSYEKL. Trimming left V 1 base short and J 5 bases short, with 15 bases between. DNA of the CDR3: TGCGCCAGCAGCCAAGGAGTTATGGGGGGCCAAAACATTCAGTACTTC. Protein sequence: CASSQGVMGGQNIQYF.

As regards this clonotype: One end of the junction does not line up with germline, which may come from a read error. The chain combines TRBV6-5 with TRBJ2-7; 10 bases fit TRBD2. The CDR3 is made up of 13 amino acids. CDR1 is MNHEY, CDR2 SVGAGI, per germline. CDR3 DNA: TGTGCCAGCTCTAGCGGGAGCTCCTACGGGCAGTACTTC. The encoded protein is CASSSGSSYGQYF.

This chain joins TRBV6-1 and TRBJ2-6, with a possible D match to TRBD2 (6 bases). CDR1 is MNHNS, CDR2 SASEGT, per germline. The CDR3 contains 16 residues. The V end was cut by 8 bases, the J end by 2 bases, with 16 bases between. CDR3 region: CASRPRESAGANVLTF. DNA for the CDR3: TGTGCCAGCCGTCCCCGGGAGTCGGCTGGGGCCAACGTCCTGACTTTC.

The chain joins TRBV5-1 to TRBJ2-5; TRBD1 matches at 8 bases. Per germline, CDR1 SGHRS and CDR2 YFSETQ. The CDR3 runs 14 residues. V was pared by 6 bases and J by 5 bases, with 9 bases of the junction left unmatched. The CDR3 DNA sequence: TGCGCCAGCACCGGACAGGGTTTGATGGAGACCCAGTACTTC. Translating it yields CASTGQGLMETQYF.

Points on this clonotype: Possible read error: a much larger clone is one base away. The V and J genes are TRBV7-2 and TRBJ2-2; 10 nucleotides match TRBD1. Germline V lookup: CDR1 SGHTA, CDR2 FQGNSA. The length of the CDR3 is 18 residues. The CDR3 DNA is TGTGTCAGCAGCTTCGAAGGGGCGGGACAGGGGACCACCGGGGAGCTGTTTTTT. This sequence encodes CVSSFEGAGQGTTGELFF. The full variable domain, completed using reference TRBV7-2 and TRBJ2-2, is GAGVSQSPSNKVTEKGKDVELRCDPISGHTALYWYRQSLGQGLEFLIYFQGNSAPDKSGLPSDRFSAERTGGSVSTLTIQRTQQEDSAVYLCVSSFEGAGQGTTGELFFGEGSRLTVL.

The chain combines TRBV10-3 with TRBJ1-2, with 9 bases matching TRBD1. J was trimmed by 6 bases and V by 5 bases; bases with no gene match: 1. Germline CDR1 is ENHRY and CDR2 is SYGVKD. CDR3 length: 12 residues. CDR3 coding DNA: TGTGCCATCAGTAGACAGGGGGATGGCTACACCTTC. Protein sequence: CAISRQGDGYTF.

V usage is TRBV4-2 and J usage is TRBJ2-5, with 8 bases that match TRBD1. CDR1 is LGHNA and CDR2 is YNFKEQ in the germline V gene. The V gene end was trimmed by 3 bases and the J gene end by 5 bases; junction bases not matched to a gene: 11. The CDR3 consists of 16 residues. CDR3 in DNA: TGTGCCAGCAGCCACCTCGGACAGGGAGGAGCGGAGACCCAGTACTTC. As protein: CASSHLGQGGAETQYF.

This clonotype was seen a few times. The J gene is TRBJ2-1, the V gene TRBV27; TRBD2 might be the D (6 bases). Germline lookup yields CDR1 MNHEY and CDR2 SMNVEV (reference sequence). This CDR3 has 16 residues. Trimming removed 5 bases at V and 0 bases at J, with 14 bases between. In nucleotides, the CDR3 is TGTGCCAGCAGTGGAGGGACTTTGAGCTCCTACAATGAGCAGTTCTTC. As protein: CASSGGTLSSYNEQFF.

A remark on this clonotype: Its ends do not fully match the called genes, so a read error is possible. The chain joins TRBV7-2 to TRBJ2-3; no reliable D call. The germline gives CDR1 SGHTA, CDR2 FQGNSA. CDR3 length: 15 amino acids. CDR3 sequence reads: CASSPSQGPTDTQPF. The CDR3 DNA sequence: TGTGCCAGCAGCCCGAGTCAAGGCCCCACAGATACGCAGCCTTTT. The variable domain in full, completed from reference TRBV7-2 and TRBJ2-3, reads GAGVSQSPSNKVTEKGKDVELRCDPISGHTALYWYRQSLGQGLEFLIYFQGNSAPDKSGLPSDRFSAERTGGSVSTLTIQRTQQEDSAVYLCASSPSQGPTDTQPFGPGTRLTVL.

A few counts support this clonotype. V and J are TRBV7-3 and TRBJ2-1; D is undetermined. The germline V gene has CDR1 SGHTA and CDR2 FQGTGA. This CDR3 contains 12 residues. Trimming cost V 4 bases and J 8 bases, with 9 bases left between them. This CDR3 reads CASSSSRYEQFF. The CDR3 region has the DNA TGTGCCAGCAGCTCCAGTCGCTATGAGCAGTTCTTC.

V usage is TRBV3-1 and J usage is TRBJ2-3; no clear D. The CDR3 length is 12 residues. Between the trimmed V and J ends, which lost 3 bases and 10 bases, there was a span of 11 bases. The germline V gene has CDR1 LGHDT and CDR2 YNNKEL (reference sequence). In nucleotides, the CDR3 is TGTGCCAGCAGCCAGAAGAGGTCTGCGCAGTATTTT. Its protein is CASSQKRSAQYF.